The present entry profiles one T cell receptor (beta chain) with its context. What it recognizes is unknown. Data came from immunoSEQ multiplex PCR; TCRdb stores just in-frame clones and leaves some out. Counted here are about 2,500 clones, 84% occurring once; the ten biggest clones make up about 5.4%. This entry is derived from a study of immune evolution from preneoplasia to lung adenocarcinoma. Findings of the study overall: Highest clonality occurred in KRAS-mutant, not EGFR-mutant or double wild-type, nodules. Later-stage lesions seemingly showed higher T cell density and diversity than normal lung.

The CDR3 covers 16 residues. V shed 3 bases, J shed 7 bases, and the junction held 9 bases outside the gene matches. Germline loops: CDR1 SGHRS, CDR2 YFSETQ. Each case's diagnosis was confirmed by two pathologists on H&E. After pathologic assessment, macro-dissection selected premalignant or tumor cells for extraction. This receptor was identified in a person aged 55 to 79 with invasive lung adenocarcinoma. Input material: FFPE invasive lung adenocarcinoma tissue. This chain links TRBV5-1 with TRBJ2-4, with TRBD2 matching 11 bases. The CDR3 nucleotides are TGCGCCAGCAGCTGGGATAGCGGGAGGGCCGCTAACATTCAGTACTTC. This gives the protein CASSWDSGRAANIQYF.